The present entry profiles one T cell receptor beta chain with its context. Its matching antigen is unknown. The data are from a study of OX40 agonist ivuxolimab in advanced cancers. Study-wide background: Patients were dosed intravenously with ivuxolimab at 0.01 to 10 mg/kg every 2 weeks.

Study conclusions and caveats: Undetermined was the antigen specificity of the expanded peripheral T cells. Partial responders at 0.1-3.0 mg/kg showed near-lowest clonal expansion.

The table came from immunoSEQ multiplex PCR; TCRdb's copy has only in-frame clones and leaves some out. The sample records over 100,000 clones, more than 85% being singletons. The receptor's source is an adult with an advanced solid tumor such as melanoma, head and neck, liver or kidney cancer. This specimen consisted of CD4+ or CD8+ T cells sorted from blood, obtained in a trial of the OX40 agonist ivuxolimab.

CDR3 nucleotide sequence: TGTGCCAGCAGTCGGCCGGGACAGGGAAACTATGGCTACACCTTC. This gives the protein CASSRPGQGNYGYTF. The gene calls are TRBV28 and TRBJ1-2, with TRBD1 matching 9 bases. The CDR3 is 15 amino acids. V shed 5 bases and J 2 bases; nucleotides not matched to a gene: 6. CDR1 is MDHEN, CDR2 SYDVKM, per germline.